This T cell receptor beta chain stems from a study of blood T cell repertoires in COVID-19. Across the whole study: Sites across the United States, Italy and Spain contributed samples from acute and convalescent COVID-19. From T cells, B-cell-depleted T cells, or PBMCs came the material, which was cDNA or gDNA.

The CDR3 runs to 13 residues. Trimming removed 4 bases from V and 7 bases from J, with 14 bases in between. Germline CDR1 is SGHNT and CDR2 is YYREEE (reference sequence). As originally analysed: The authors estimated nucleated cell counts from reference gene primer amplification. The method was immunoSEQ multiplex PCR; TCRdb's version includes in-frame clones alone and lacks a portion of them. V and J calls and clone size are given by that table; D and trimming were obtained from the DNA. The profile covers approximately 75,000 clones, with around 89% appearing a single time and 0.5% to 0.7% taken by the ten largest. This clone was seen once.

This clonotype was sampled from a man aged 55 to 70 with acute or convalescent COVID-19. The sequencing input was peripheral blood. V gene TRBV5-4 combines with J gene TRBJ1-1, with D hard to call. This chain's CDR3 is CASSAIGQDEAFF. The CDR3 DNA reads TGTGCCAGCAGCGCCATTGGTCAGGATGAAGCTTTCTTT.